This T cell receptor (beta chain) was profiled in a study of blood T cell repertoires in COVID-19. For the study at large: The origin of the acute and convalescent COVID-19 samples was the United States, Italy and Spain. Sources were T cells, B-cell-depleted T cells, or PBMCs; the material itself was cDNA or gDNA.

Seattle cases were enrolled at active infection and followed longitudinally. This CDR3 is built from 16 residues. Trimming removed 0 bases from V and 3 bases from J, with 12 bases in between. Germline V gene lookup returns CDR1 SGHVS and CDR2 FNYEAQ. Produced via immunoSEQ multiplex PCR; TCRdb's table is partial and in-frame only. Of 300,000 to 450,000 clones listed, approximately 89% are singletons. The sequence was obtained from a woman aged 55-70 years with COVID-19, enrolled during active disease. Sequencing was done on a sample of peripheral blood. The rearrangement uses TRBV7-6 and TRBJ1-3, with a weak D call TRBD1 (5 bases). CDR3 sequence reads: CASSLAGRVDGNTIYF. In DNA, the CDR3 is TGTGCCAGCAGCTTAGCGGGCAGGGTGGATGGAAACACCATATATTTT.